Following are 19 T cell receptor beta chains from one sample sequenced in a study of regulatory T cells in long-lasting Graves disease. Indicated time point: newly diagnosed GD, antithyroid drugs for less than 3 months. Researchers made the TCR library from RNA that was extracted from PBMCs. Both iRepertoire HTBI primers and Arm-PCR of CDR3 regions were used to build the TCR beta libraries. TCRdb re-derived calls from the multiplex PCR reads in MiXCR, one entry per CDR3 protein. The sample contains roughly 500,000 distinct CDR3 sequences, roughly 13% of which appear only once. These data also formed part of another study, on T cells in Graves' hyperthyroidism and ophthalmopathy.

The specimen comprised peripheral blood mononuclear cells (PBMCs), sampled at new diagnosis, from a patient treated with antithyroid drugs. The source of these receptors is a man in his thirties or forties with Graves disease.

This clonotype was detected many times. The J gene is TRBJ1-5, the V gene TRBV30; 12 nucleotides agree with TRBD1. CDR1 is GTSNPN and CDR2 is SVGIG in the germline V gene (reference sequence). The length of the CDR3 is 15 residues. Germline trimming cut 3 bases from V and 3 bases from J; bases unmatched to any gene: 3. CDR3 nucleotide sequence: TGTGCCTGGAGCGCGGGACAGGGGGCCAATCAGCCCCAGCATTTT. Translation gives CAWSAGQGANQPQHF.

About this clonotype itself: One base away lies a much larger clone, so this may be a sequencing read error. J is TRBJ2-3 and V is TRBV12-3 or TRBV12-4; no clear D gene. V was shortened by 6 bases and J by 0 bases, with 13 bases between the two germline ends. CDR3 size: 15 residues. The CDR3 here is CASSPRTTSTDTQYF. In nucleotides, the CDR3 is TGTGCCAGCAGCCCGCGAACCACTAGCACAGATACGCAGTATTTT.

The sample holds many counts of this clonotype. The chain joins TRBV7-9 to TRBJ2-7, with no clear D. This CDR3 has 14 amino acids. Germline values: CDR1 SEHNR, CDR2 FQNEAQ (reference sequence). Trimming removed 1 base from V and 2 bases from J, with 9 bases in between. The CDR3 loop reads CASSLEGSTYEQYF. For the CDR3, the DNA is TGTGCCAGCAGCTTAGAGGGCTCAACCTACGAGCAGTACTTC.

This clonotype appeared many times. CDR3 bases: TGTGCCAGCAGACCATCGGGACAGGGCTACGAGCAGTACTTC. This gives the protein CASRPSGQGYEQYF. The rearrangement joins TRBV6-1 to TRBJ2-7; 9 nucleotides align to TRBD1. Trimming removed 6 bases from V and 3 bases from J; junction bases left unmatched: 6. Germline V CDR1 and CDR2: MNHNS, SASEGT. The CDR3 sequence is 14 residues long.

The chain has TRBV19 and TRBJ2-7; the D gene is possibly TRBD2 (6 bases). CDR1 LNHDA and CDR2 SQIVND come from the germline V gene (reference sequence). The CDR3 is 15 amino acids. Trimming left V 5 bases short and J 0 bases short, with 14 bases between. The CDR3 DNA follows: TGTGCCAGTAGTGCGACTGTCGGGAGCTCCTACGAGCAGTACTTC. Residues: CASSATVGSSYEQYF.

The rearrangement joins TRBV25-1 to TRBJ2-2; TRBD1 aligns across 10 bases. The J segment lost 5 bases and the V segment lost 1 base, leaving 7 bases of the junction unmatched. The CDR3 consists of 17 residues. Germline-derived CDR1 and CDR2 are MGHDK and SYGVNS. CDR3 coding DNA: TGTGCCAGCAGTGAATTAAGGGACAGGGGAGAGACCGGGGAGCTGTTTTTT. It specifies CASSELRDRGETGELFF.

The chain carries TRBV9 and TRBJ2-5; tentatively, D is TRBD1 or TRBD2 (7 bases each). CDR1 is SGDLS and CDR2 is YYNGEE in the germline V gene. The CDR3 is made up of 15 amino acids. V was shortened by 1 base and J by 4 bases, with 14 bases between the two germline ends. CDR3 sequence (DNA): TGTGCCAGCAGCGTACAGGGAGGGGGCGGAGAGACCCAGTACTTC. Translated: CASSVQGGGGETQYF.

A remark on this clonotype: It may be a read error: a sequence one base away is much more abundant. V and J are TRBV20-1 and TRBJ2-7; 7 nucleotides agree with TRBD2. The germline CDR1 and CDR2 sequences are DFQATT and SNEGSKA (reference sequence). This CDR3 is 13 amino acids long. V trimming: 6 bases; J trimming: 5 bases; junction bases outside the gene matches: 10. The chain's CDR3 is CSANWRELDEQYF. As DNA, the CDR3 is TGCAGTGCCAATTGGCGGGAGCTGGACGAGCAGTACTTC.

This clonotype has at least ten counts. This chain uses TRBV2 with TRBJ2-5, with TRBD1 as a possible D gene (6 bases). The CDR3 covers 15 residues. Trimming left V 4 bases short and J 2 bases short, with 14 bases between. CDR1 and CDR2 (germline): SNHLY, FYNNEI. CDR3 residues: CASSAPDSLQETQYF. CDR3 in DNA: TGTGCCAGCAGTGCACCGGACAGCTTACAAGAGACCCAGTACTTC.

There are many counts of this clonotype. The V gene is TRBV20-1, the J gene TRBJ2-7; 8 nucleotides match TRBD2. CDR1 and CDR2 from the germline V gene are DFQATT and SNEGSKA (reference sequence). The trim removed 6 bases at V and 5 bases at J, leaving 15 bases unmatched. The CDR3 sequence is 15 residues long. CDR3 region: CSALTDGRASNEQYF. The CDR3 DNA sequence: TGCAGTGCCCTTACGGACGGGAGGGCCAGCAACGAGCAGTACTTC.

The chain links TRBV18 to TRBJ2-2; the D gene is possibly TRBD1 (6 bases). The CDR3 is 16 residues long. Germline CDR1 and CDR2: KGHSH and LQKENI. V shed 4 bases and J shed 5 bases, with 17 bases lying between them. For the CDR3, the DNA is TGTGCCAGCTCACGACCCCTGACAGGAGGAACCGGGGAGCTGTTTTTT. Amino acids: CASSRPLTGGTGELFF. Supplemented by reference TRBV18 and TRBJ2-2, the full variable domain reads NAGVMQNPRHLVRRRGQEARLRCSPMKGHSHVYWYRQLPEEGLKFMVYLQKENIIDESGMPKERFSAEFPKEGPSILRIQQVVRGDSAAYFCASSRPLTGGTGELFFGEGSRLTVL.

On this clonotype itself: A read error may explain this, as a much larger clone is one base away. The chain recombines TRBV20-1 with TRBJ1-1; D gene uncertain. The CDR3 loop spans 12 amino acids. CDR1 and CDR2 (germline): DFQATT, SNEGSKA (reference sequence). The V and J ends lost 1 base and 9 bases respectively, with 12 bases between them. In DNA, the CDR3 is TGCAGTGCTAGAGGCACAGATGTTAAAGCTTTCTTT. This gives the protein CSARGTDVKAFF.

This clonotype was recorded a few times. The rearrangement uses TRBV20-1 and TRBJ1-6, with D possibly TRBD1 on 5 matching bases. The CDR3 is 16 residues long. In germline, CDR1 is DFQATT, CDR2 SNEGSKA (reference sequence). V lost 4 bases and J lost 9, with 22 bases in between. The CDR3 loop is CSAIRRLRDGTSPLHF. The CDR3 DNA is TGCAGTGCTATACGAAGATTACGGGACGGTACTTCACCCCTCCACTTT.

This clonotype has ten or more counts. The chain combines TRBV12-3 or TRBV12-4 with TRBJ1-2; D uncertain. This CDR3 has 13 residues. V lost 6 bases to trimming and J lost 3 bases, with 11 bases between them. This CDR3 is CASSAQPHYGYTF. The CDR3 DNA follows: TGTGCCAGCAGCGCACAGCCTCACTATGGCTACACCTTC.

This clonotype was found a few times. The chain recombines TRBV12-3 or TRBV12-4 with TRBJ1-6; D is undetermined. The V gene lost 4 bases and the J gene lost 4 bases, with 8 bases spanning the gap. CDR3 size: 14 residues. The CDR3 reads CASSSPRYNSPLHF. The CDR3 coding sequence is TGTGCCAGCAGTTCCCCCAGATATAATTCACCCCTCCACTTT.

This clonotype was recorded once. A much bigger clone sits one base away, suggesting this may be a read error. In nucleotides, the CDR3 is TGCGCCAGCAGCCTCACCGGACTAGCGGGTTCCAATGAGCGGTTCTTC. Translation gives CASSLTGLAGSNERFF. This chain links TRBV5-1 with TRBJ2-4; 11 bases fit TRBD2. The CDR3 runs 16 residues. The V gene's germline CDR1 is SGHRS and CDR2 YFSETQ.

Many counts were recorded for this clonotype. The rearrangement joins TRBV6-1 to TRBJ2-4; a possible D gene is TRBD2 (5 bases). Per the germline V gene, CDR1 is MNHNS and CDR2 is SASEGT. The CDR3 loop spans 15 amino acids. Trimming cost V 5 bases and J 6 bases, with 17 bases left between them. CDR3 protein: CASSKKNRGVNIQYF. DNA of the CDR3: TGTGCCAGCAGTAAGAAGAACCGGGGAGTAAACATTCAGTACTTC.

V is TRBV27 and J is TRBJ2-7; 7 bases are a match to TRBD1. Per germline, CDR1 MNHEY and CDR2 SMNVEV (reference sequence). CDR3 length equals 15 residues. Trimming took 7 bases from V and 2 from J; bases not matched to a gene: 11. CDR3 sequence reads: CASTLSGTAPYEQYF. Here the CDR3 DNA reads TGTGCCAGCACCCTCTCCGGGACAGCTCCCTACGAGCAGTACTTC.

The sample holds many counts of this clonotype. The genes are TRBV28 and TRBJ2-7; D remains unclear. Trimming cost V 6 bases and J 4 bases, with 16 bases left between them. CDR1 is MDHEN, CDR2 SYDVKM, per germline. CDR3 size: 14 residues. CDR3 amino acids: CASRPPPPSYEQYF. DNA of the CDR3: TGTGCCAGCAGACCCCCCCCCCCTTCGTACGAGCAGTACTTC.